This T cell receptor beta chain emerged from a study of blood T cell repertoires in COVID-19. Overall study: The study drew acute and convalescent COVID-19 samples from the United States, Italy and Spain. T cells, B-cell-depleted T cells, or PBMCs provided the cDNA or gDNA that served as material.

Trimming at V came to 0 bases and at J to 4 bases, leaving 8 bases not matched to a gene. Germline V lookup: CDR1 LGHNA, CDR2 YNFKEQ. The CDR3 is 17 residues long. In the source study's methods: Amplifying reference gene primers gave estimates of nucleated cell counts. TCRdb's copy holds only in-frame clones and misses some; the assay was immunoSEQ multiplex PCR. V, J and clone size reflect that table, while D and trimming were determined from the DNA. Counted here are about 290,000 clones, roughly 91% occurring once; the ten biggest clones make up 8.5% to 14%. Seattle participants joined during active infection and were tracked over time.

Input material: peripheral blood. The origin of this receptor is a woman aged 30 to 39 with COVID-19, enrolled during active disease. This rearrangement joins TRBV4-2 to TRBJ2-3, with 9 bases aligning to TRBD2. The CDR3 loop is CASSQEGGGGAADTQYF. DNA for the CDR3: TGTGCCAGCAGCCAAGAGGGAGGCGGGGGGGCGGCAGATACGCAGTATTTT.